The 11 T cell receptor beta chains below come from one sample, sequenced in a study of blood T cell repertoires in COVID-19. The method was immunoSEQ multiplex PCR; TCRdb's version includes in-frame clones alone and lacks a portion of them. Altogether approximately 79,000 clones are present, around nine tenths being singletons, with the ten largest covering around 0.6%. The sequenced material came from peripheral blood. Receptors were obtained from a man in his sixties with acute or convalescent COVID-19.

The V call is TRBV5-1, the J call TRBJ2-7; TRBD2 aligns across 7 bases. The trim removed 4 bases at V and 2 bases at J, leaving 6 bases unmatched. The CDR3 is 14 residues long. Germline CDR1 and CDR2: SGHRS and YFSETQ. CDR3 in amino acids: CASSSGTQTYEQYF. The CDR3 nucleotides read TGCGCCAGCAGCAGCGGGACCCAGACCTACGAGCAGTACTTC.

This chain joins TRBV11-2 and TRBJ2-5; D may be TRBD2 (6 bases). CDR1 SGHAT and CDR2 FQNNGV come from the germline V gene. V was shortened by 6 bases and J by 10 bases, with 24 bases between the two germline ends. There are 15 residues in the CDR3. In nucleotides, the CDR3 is TGTGCCAGCAGTTCAACCGCGGGGTCTACGGGTCGCCAGTACTTC. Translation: CASSSTAGSTGRQYF.

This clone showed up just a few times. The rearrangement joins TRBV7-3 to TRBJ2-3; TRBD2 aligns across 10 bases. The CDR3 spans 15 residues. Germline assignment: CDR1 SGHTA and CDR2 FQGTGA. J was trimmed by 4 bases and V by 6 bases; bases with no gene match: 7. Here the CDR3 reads CASSRSGGSADTQYF. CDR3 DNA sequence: TGTGCCAGCAGTCGTAGCGGGGGGTCGGCAGATACGCAGTATTTT.

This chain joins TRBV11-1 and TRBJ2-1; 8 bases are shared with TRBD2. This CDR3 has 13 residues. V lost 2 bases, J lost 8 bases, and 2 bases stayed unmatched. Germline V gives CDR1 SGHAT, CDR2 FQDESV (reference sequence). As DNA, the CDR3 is TGTGCCAGCAGCTTACCTAGCGGGCATGAGCAGTTCTTC. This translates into CASSLPSGHEQFF.

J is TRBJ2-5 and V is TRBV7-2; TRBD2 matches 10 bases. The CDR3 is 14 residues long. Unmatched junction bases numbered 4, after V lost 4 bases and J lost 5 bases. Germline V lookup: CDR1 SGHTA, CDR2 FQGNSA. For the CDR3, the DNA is TGTGCCAGCAGCTCATCGACTAGCGGGGAGACCCAGTACTTC. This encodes CASSSSTSGETQYF.

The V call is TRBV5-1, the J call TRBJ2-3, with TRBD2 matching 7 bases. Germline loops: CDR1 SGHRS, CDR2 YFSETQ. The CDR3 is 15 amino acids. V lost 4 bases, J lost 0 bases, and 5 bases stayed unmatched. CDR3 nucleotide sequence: TGCGCCAGCAGCCAAAGCGGGACTAGCACAGATACGCAGTATTTT. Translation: CASSQSGTSTDTQYF.

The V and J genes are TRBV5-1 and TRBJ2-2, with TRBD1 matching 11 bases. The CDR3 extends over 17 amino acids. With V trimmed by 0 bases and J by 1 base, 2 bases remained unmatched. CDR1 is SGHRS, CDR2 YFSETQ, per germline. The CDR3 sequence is CASSLGTGGWNTGELFF. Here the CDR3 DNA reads TGCGCCAGCAGCTTGGGGACAGGGGGCTGGAACACCGGGGAGCTGTTTTTT. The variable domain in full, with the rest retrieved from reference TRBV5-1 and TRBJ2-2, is KAGVTQTPRYLIKTRGQQVTLSCSPISGHRSVSWYQQTPGQGLQFLFEYFSETQRNKGNFPGRFSGRQFSNSRSEMNVSTLELGDSALYLCASSLGTGGWNTGELFFGEGSRLTVL.

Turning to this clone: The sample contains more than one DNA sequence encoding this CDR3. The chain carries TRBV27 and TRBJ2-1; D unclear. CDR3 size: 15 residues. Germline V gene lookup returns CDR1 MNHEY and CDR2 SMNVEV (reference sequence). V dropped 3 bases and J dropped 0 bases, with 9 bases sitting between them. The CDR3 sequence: CASSFDRSSYNEQFF. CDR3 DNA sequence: TGTGCCAGCAGTTTTGACCGGAGCTCCTACAATGAGCAGTTCTTC.

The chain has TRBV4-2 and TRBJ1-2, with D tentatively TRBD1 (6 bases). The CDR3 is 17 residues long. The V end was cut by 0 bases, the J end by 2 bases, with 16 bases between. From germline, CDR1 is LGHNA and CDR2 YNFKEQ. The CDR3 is CASSQDFQGTGNYGYTF. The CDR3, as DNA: TGTGCCAGCAGCCAAGATTTTCAGGGTACAGGGAACTATGGCTACACCTTC.

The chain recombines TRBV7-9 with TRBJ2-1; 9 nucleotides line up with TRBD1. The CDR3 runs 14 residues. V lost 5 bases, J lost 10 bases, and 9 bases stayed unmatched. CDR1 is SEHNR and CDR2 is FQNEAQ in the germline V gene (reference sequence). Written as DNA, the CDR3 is TGTGCCAGCAGCCTACAGGGGGCGGGGGTCGAGCAGTTCTTC. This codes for CASSLQGAGVEQFF. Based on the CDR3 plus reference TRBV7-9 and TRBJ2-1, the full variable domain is DTGVSQNPRHKITKRGQNVTFRCDPISEHNRLYWYRQTLGQGPEFLTYFQNEAQLEKSRLLSDRFSAERPKGSFSTLEIQRTEQGDSAMYLCASSLQGAGVEQFFGPGTRLTVL.

Here the CDR3 reads CAISFNGGSNYGYTF. The CDR3 DNA reads as TGTGCCATCAGCTTCAACGGGGGATCTAACTATGGCTACACCTTC. The genes are TRBV10-3 and TRBJ1-2; TRBD1 might be the D (5 bases). The CDR3 totals 15 residues. The V end lost 6 bases, the J end lost 0 bases, and 14 bases lay between the germline ends. Looked up from germline, CDR1 is ENHRY and CDR2 is SYGVKD.